The 17 T cell receptor beta chains reported below all come from one sample, sequenced in a study of T cell responses to AZD1222 COVID-19 vaccine. Method: immunoSEQ multiplex PCR; TCRdb's copy keeps in-frame clones and lacks some. The sample lists some 120,000 clones, 70% to 90% seen once, with over 8.5% in the top ten. The starting material was peripheral blood, obtained on day 0 of AZD1222 vaccination. The receptors were gathered from an adult in good health.

This clone appeared a single time. The CDR3 DNA sequence: TGTGCCAGCAGCTTTTCCCTCTTTCATGGGGACTATGGCTACACCTTC. This translates into CASSFSLFHGDYGYTF. This rearrangement joins TRBV5-4 to TRBJ1-2; no reliable D call. The germline V gene encodes CDR1 SGHNT and CDR2 YYREEE (reference sequence). Trimming removed 2 bases at V and 3 bases at J, with 17 bases between. The CDR3 runs 16 residues.

This chain joins TRBV5-1 and TRBJ1-1, with D uncertain. The CDR3 sequence is 15 residues long. CDR1 is SGHRS, CDR2 YFSETQ, per germline. V lost 0 bases, J lost 3 bases, and 12 bases lay in between. DNA of the CDR3: TGCGCCAGCAGCTTGGGGTACGGCCGGGACACTGAAGCTTTCTTT. This codes for CASSLGYGRDTEAFF.

This clone appeared a single time. The chain uses TRBV29-1 and TRBJ2-7; perhaps D is TRBD1 or TRBD2 (5 bases each). The germline V gene encodes CDR1 SQVTM and CDR2 ANQGSEA. With 0 bases removed from V and 5 bases from J, the gap between germline ends came to 8 bases. The CDR3 loop spans 12 amino acids. DNA of the CDR3: TGCAGCGTTGAAGAACGGGACCACGAGCAGTACTTC. Its translation is CSVEERDHEQYF.

The chain uses TRBV9 and TRBJ1-6, with D maybe TRBD1 (6 bases). The CDR3 runs to 14 residues. V was clipped by 3 bases and J by 6 bases, with 10 bases between them. Germline assignment: CDR1 SGDLS and CDR2 YYNGEE. The CDR3 DNA is TGTGCCAGCAGCGAGGGGGTTGGTAATTCACCCCTCCACTTT. The encoded protein is CASSEGVGNSPLHF.

V gene TRBV7-9 combines with J gene TRBJ2-6; 9 nucleotides line up with TRBD1. Germline V lookup: CDR1 SEHNR, CDR2 FQNEAQ (reference sequence). V lost 5 bases, J lost 4 bases, and 3 bases stayed unmatched. This CDR3 has 15 residues. In DNA form, the CDR3 reads TGTGCCAGCAGCAACAGGGGGCCCGGGGCCAACGTCCTGACTTTC. It codes for CASSNRGPGANVLTF.

In its sample, this clone was seen once. CDR3 sequence (DNA): TGCGCCAGCAGCCAATGGGCAGGGGAGACCCAGTACTTC. Its translation is CASSQWAGETQYF. J is TRBJ2-5 and V is TRBV4-1; a weak D match, TRBD1 (5 bases). The V gene lost 2 bases and the J gene lost 5 bases, with 9 bases spanning the gap. Germline CDR1 and CDR2: MGHRA and YSYEKL. The CDR3 is 13 amino acids.

V and J are TRBV9 and TRBJ2-4, with D tentatively TRBD2 (5 bases). Trimming took 4 bases from V and 0 from J, leaving 14 bases between them. Germline assignment: CDR1 SGDLS and CDR2 YYNGEE. This CDR3 region has 16 residues. The CDR3 nucleotides read TGTGCCAGCAGCTTTAGACGGACTCTAGCCAAAAACATTCAGTACTTC. Residues: CASSFRRTLAKNIQYF.

The chain joins TRBV28 to TRBJ1-2; D not certain. Germline V gene lookup returns CDR1 MDHEN and CDR2 SYDVKM. V lost 2 bases and J lost 6, with 13 bases in between. This CDR3 has 14 amino acids. CDR3 sequence (DNA): TGTGCCAGCAGTTTAGTTCCCCGTCGGGATGGCTACACCTTC. Protein product: CASSLVPRRDGYTF.

The CDR3 DNA follows: TGTGCCAGCAGTTTGTTAGGGATTGAGTACACTGAAGCTTTCTTT. This encodes CASSLLGIEYTEAFF. The chain couples TRBV28 to TRBJ1-1; no reliable D call. Germline CDR1 is MDHEN and CDR2 is SYDVKM. CDR3 length: 15 residues. The germline V and J ends were trimmed by 3 bases and 3 bases, with 14 bases remaining between them.

This clone was recorded a few times. The V call is TRBV9, the J call TRBJ2-1; 12 nucleotides align to TRBD2. V shed 4 bases and J 1 base; nucleotides not matched to a gene: 6. This CDR3 is 17 amino acids long. The germline gives CDR1 SGDLS, CDR2 YYNGEE. The CDR3 DNA sequence: TGTGCCAGCAGCTCCACTAGCGGGAGGAGTTCCTACAATGAGCAGTTCTTC. Its translation: CASSSTSGRSSYNEQFF.

The gene calls are TRBV21-1 and TRBJ2-1; the table gives TRBD1 as D, unverified against the DNA. TRBV21-1 is deemed a pseudogene. This CDR3 is 15 amino acids long. The CDR3 loop reads CASSKRQVAYNEQFF. In DNA form, the CDR3 reads TGTGCCAGCAGCAAAAGGCAGGTAGCCTACAATGAGCAGTTCTTC.

As concerns this clone: A read error may account for a junction end that differs from germline. This chain uses TRBV6-2 or TRBV6-3 with TRBJ1-1; D not certain. The CDR3 is 14 residues long. The V gene's germline CDR1 is MNHEY and CDR2 SVGEGT. This CDR3 reads CASTYRTVNTEAFF. In DNA, the CDR3 is TGTGCCAGCACTTACCGGACGGTTAACACTGAAGCTTTCTTT.

This sequence joins TRBV7-9 and TRBJ1-6; D is undetermined. The V and J ends lost 4 bases and 7 bases respectively, with 14 bases between them. The V gene's germline CDR1 is SEHNR and CDR2 FQNEAQ (reference sequence). This CDR3 has 15 amino acids. CDR3 loop: CASSSPRGGNSPLHF. The CDR3 region has the DNA TGTGCCAGCAGCTCACCACGGGGTGGCAATTCACCCCTCCACTTT.

This sequence joins TRBV25-1 and TRBJ1-4, with D perhaps TRBD1 (6 bases). The CDR3 is 15 amino acids. The ends were cut back, 3 bases at V and 8 bases at J, with 16 bases in the middle. Germline CDR1 and CDR2: MGHDK and SYGVNS. For the CDR3, the DNA is TGTGCCAGCAGTGAGCGTGGGGGGCTTGGCGAAAAACTGTTTTTT. This codes for CASSERGGLGEKLFF.

A single count supports this clone. Mismatch with germline at one junction end may stem from a read error. The V call is TRBV4-3, the J call TRBJ2-7; possible D gene TRBD1, 6 bases. This CDR3 region has 13 residues. Germline values: CDR1 LGHNA, CDR2 YSLEER. The CDR3 loop is CASSLQGSHEQYF. The CDR3 bases are TGCGCCAGCAGCCTACAGGGCTCCCACGAGCAGTACTTC.

The V gene is TRBV23-1, the J gene TRBJ2-7; a possible D gene is TRBD2 (5 bases). TRBV23-1 is reported as an ORF; its role is uncertain. The CDR3 contains 18 residues. V dropped 0 bases and J dropped 3 bases, with 21 bases sitting between them. The CDR3 protein is CASSQSFWRAEDFYEQYF. The DNA for the CDR3 is TGCGCCAGCAGTCAATCTTTCTGGCGGGCAGAAGACTTCTACGAGCAGTACTTC.

The chain employs TRBV6-5 and TRBJ1-6, with D hard to call. CDR3 length: 13 amino acids. V gave up 2 bases and J gave up 10 bases, with 9 bases separating them. Germline CDR1 and CDR2: MNHEY and SVGAGI. CDR3 loop: CASSYGLQSPLHF. Here the CDR3 DNA reads TGTGCCAGCAGTTACGGCCTGCAGTCACCCCTCCACTTT.